This is a list of T cell receptor beta chains from one sample in a study of T cells in Graves' hyperthyroidism and ophthalmopathy. TCRdb recomputed calls from the multiplex PCR reads with MiXCR, one row per CDR3 protein. Of about 400,000 distinct CDR3 sequences listed, more than 13% are singletons. The sequencing sample was made of blood. The origin of the receptors is a man aged 50 to 60 with Graves' ophthalmopathy. Both conserved end residues are part of each CDR3. A D gene is named only where the DNA matches it firmly. Size is omitted from some rows. Given values are once, few, many or a class for expanded clones.

v_gene	d_gene	abundance	j_gene	CDR3aa	CDR3nt
TRBV7-2	.	many	TRBJ1-2	CASSLAKGYGYTF	TGTGCCAGCAGTCTAGCCAAGGGCTATGGCTACACCTTC
TRBV11-3	TRBD1	many	TRBJ1-1	CASSLSPGTGVVTEAFF	TGTGCCAGCAGCCTCAGTCCCGGGACAGGGGTGGTAACTGAAGCTTTCTTT
TRBV27	.	many	TRBJ2-3	CASSLRSTESTDTQYF	TGTGCCAGCAGTTTACGATCGACGGAAAGCACAGATACGCAGTATTTT
TRBV5-1	TRBD2	many	TRBJ2-3	CASSDTSGSTDTQYF	TGCGCCAGCAGCGATACTAGCGGTAGCACAGATACGCAGTATTTT
TRBV20-1	.	many	TRBJ2-2	CSASLVAGGGELFF	TGCAGTGCTAGCCTGGTTGCTGGTGGCGGGGAGCTGTTTTTT
TRBV6-1	TRBD2	.	TRBJ2-3	CASSQAGARYF	TGTGCCAGCAGTCAAGCGGGGGCCCGGTATTTT
TRBV6-5	.	many	TRBJ2-7	CASSYSGDIMGEQYF	TGTGCCAGCAGTTACTCAGGCGATATTATGGGCGAGCAGTACTTC
TRBV3-1	.	many	TRBJ2-7	CASSRGPRWYEQYF	TGTGCCAGCAGCCGAGGGCCCCGGTGGTACGAGCAGTACTTC
TRBV29-1	.	many	TRBJ2-2	CSALTSLNTGELFF	TGCAGCGCACTAACTAGCCTGAACACCGGGGAGCTGTTTTTT
TRBV7-3	.	.	TRBJ2-3	CASSLSLGGGDTQYF	TGTGCCAGCAGCTTAAGTCTGGGAGGGGGAGATACGCAGTATTTT
TRBV9	TRBD1	many	TRBJ2-1	CASSGGQGRANEQFF	TGTGCCAGCAGCGGGGGACAGGGCCGTGCGAATGAGCAGTTCTTC
TRBV12-3/TRBV12-4	TRBD2	.	TRBJ2-2	CASSPGLAWIAGELFF	TGTGCCAGCAGCCCGGGACTAGCGTGGATCGCCGGGGAGCTGTTTTTT
TRBV10-3	.	many	TRBJ2-7	CAIRDVSGTSYEQYF	TGTGCCATCAGGGACGTTAGTGGGACCTCCTACGAGCAGTACTTC
TRBV29-1	TRBD1	.	TRBJ1-5	CSVEGPDRGKYSNQPQHF	TGCAGCGTTGAGGGGCCGGACAGGGGTAAATATAGCAATCAGCCCCAGCATTTT
TRBV10-3	TRBD2	many	TRBJ2-3	CAISALAGSTDTQYF	TGTGCCATCAGTGCCCTAGCGGGAAGCACAGATACGCAGTATTTT
TRBV29-1	TRBD2	.	TRBJ2-2	CSSSRGGLGTGELFF	TGCAGTTCCTCCCGGGGGGGTTTGGGCACCGGGGAGCTGTTTTTT
TRBV5-1	.	few	TRBJ2-2	CASSLVSETGELFF	TGCGCCAGCAGCTTGGTTTCCGAGACCGGGGAGCTGTTTTTT
TRBV18	TRBD1	many	TRBJ1-1	CASSPHQPGQGATEAFF	TGTGCCAGCTCACCACACCAACCGGGACAGGGGGCAACTGAAGCTTTCTTT
TRBV4-1	.	.	TRBJ2-3	CASSQAARELTDTQYF	TGCGCCAGCAGCCAAGCCGCGCGGGAACTCACAGATACGCAGTATTTT
TRBV2	TRBD2	.	TRBJ2-7	CASRKSTLAGGPRLLYEQYF	TGTGCCAGCAGGAAGTCTACTCTAGCGGGAGGGCCTCGGTTACTCTACGAGCAGTACTTC
TRBV20-1	TRBD1	.	TRBJ1-3	CSADRDGNTIYF	TGCAGTGCTGACAGGGATGGAAACACCATATATTTT
TRBV30	.	few	TRBJ2-7	CAWLTNYEQYF	TGTGCCTGGCTCACTAATTACGAGCAGTACTTC
TRBV7-8	.	many	TRBJ2-7	CASSLAGAQEQYF	TGTGCCAGCAGCTTAGCGGGGGCGCAGGAGCAGTACTTC
TRBV5-6	.	many	TRBJ2-3	CASSRQSSLGQYF	TGTGCCAGCAGTCGGCAGTCAAGCTTGGGGCAGTATTTT
TRBV11-2	TRBD2	.	TRBJ2-3	CASSRGASGMGTDTQYF	TGTGCCAGCAGCCGCGGGGCTAGCGGGATGGGAACAGATACGCAGTATTTT
TRBV10-3	.	many	TRBJ1-1	CAISESMNTEAFF	TGTGCCATCAGTGAGTCTATGAACACTGAAGCTTTCTTT
TRBV18	TRBD1	many	TRBJ1-6	CASSPQRTGDSPLHF	TGTGCCAGCTCACCCCAGAGGACAGGGGACTCACCCCTCCACTTT
TRBV4-1	TRBD1	.	TRBJ2-7	CASSQPAGTGSYEQYF	TGCGCCAGCAGCCAACCCGCCGGGACAGGCTCCTACGAGCAGTACTTC
TRBV2	TRBD2	.	TRBJ2-3	CARGTSGTDTQYF	TGTGCCAGAGGGACTAGCGGGACAGATACGCAGTATTTT
TRBV19	.	few	TRBJ2-3	CASSISVGSTDTQYF	TGTGCCAGTAGTATATCAGTTGGCAGCACAGATACGCAGTATTTT
TRBV20-1	TRBD1	many	TRBJ2-3	CSARTGFGSTDTQYF	TGCAGTGCACGGACAGGGTTTGGTAGCACAGATACGCAGTATTTT
TRBV12-5	.	.	TRBJ2-1	CASGSTGYNEQFF	TGTGCTAGTGGGTCAACAGGGTACAATGAGCAGTTCTTC
TRBV20-1	TRBD2	.	TRBJ2-1	CSAPPGTSFYNEQFF	TGCAGTGCTCCCCCGGGGACTAGTTTCTACAATGAGCAGTTCTTC
TRBV14	.	.	TRBJ2-7	CASSFGTTAIYEQYF	TGTGCCAGCAGCTTTGGGACCACGGCTATCTACGAGCAGTACTTC
TRBV5-1	.	.	TRBJ2-7	CASSLGADYEQYF	TGCGCCAGCAGCTTGGGTGCGGATTACGAGCAGTACTTC
TRBV5-1	TRBD2	many	TRBJ2-4	CASSPSGLAGAGAKNIQYF	TGCGCCAGCAGCCCGTCGGGACTAGCGGGAGCGGGGGCCAAAAACATTCAGTACTTC
TRBV7-9	TRBD1	few	TRBJ1-1	CASSSRDRGVAEAFF	TGTGCCAGCAGCTCCCGGGACAGGGGTGTGGCTGAAGCTTTCTTT